This T cell receptor beta chain was captured in a study of blood T cells in healthy people across ages. Turning to the study itself: The template switching approach captured approximately one barcoded beta molecule for every two T cells.

Overall study findings and caveats: A roughly linear fall in TCR beta diversity per million T cells was seen with increasing age.

On this clonotype: Antigen specificity is unknown. This may come from a read error, since a much larger clone is one base off. A read error is likely, as this CDR3 ends without the conserved phenylalanine or tryptophan.

CDR3 length: 16 amino acids. Germline lookup yields CDR1 SGHVS and CDR2 FNYEAQ. J lost 2 bases, V lost 1 base, and 6 bases had no gene match. For the second PCR, which ran for roughly 7 to 11 cycles, a sample-barcoded 5' primer and a J-beta primer mix were used. One entry per CDR3 protein results from TCRdb running MiXCR on the 5' RACE reads. Here the sample spans around 1,900,000 distinct CDR3 sequences, 30% to 40% being singletons. The material sequenced was blood. This rearrangement joins TRBV7-6 to TRBJ2-3; TRBD2 aligns across 7 bases. The receptor was derived from a human donor in good health. Here the CDR3 DNA reads TGTGCCAGCAGCTTAGATGACGGGGGGAACACAGATACGCAGTATTTG. It yields the protein CASSLDDGGNTDTQYL.